These 2 T cell receptor beta chains were sequenced from one sample in a study of technical replicates of blood from a few donors. Some clones are missing from TCRdb's copy, which holds only in-frame ones; the method was immunoSEQ multiplex PCR. The repertoire consists of approximately 73,000 clones, with approximately 92% occurring once and the leading ten covering 0.42%. Material: T cells isolated from PBMCs. These receptors all stem from a human donor in good health.

The chain employs TRBV27 and TRBJ1-2; D remains unclear. V was trimmed by 4 bases and J by 5 bases, leaving 11 bases between them. The CDR3 length is 13 residues. Germline loops: CDR1 MNHEY, CDR2 SMNVEV (reference sequence). CDR3 loop: CASSSSPRYGYTF. CDR3 nucleotides: TGTGCCAGCAGTTCAAGTCCTCGGTATGGCTACACCTTC.

This clone was recorded once. The gene calls are TRBV27 and TRBJ1-1; TRBD1 is a possible D gene (6 bases). The CDR3 runs to 14 residues. V was shortened by 2 bases and J by 0 bases, with 7 bases between the two germline ends. The germline CDR1 and CDR2 sequences are MNHEY and SMNVEV (reference sequence). CDR3 protein: CASSLTGLNTEAFF. CDR3 coding DNA: TGTGCCAGCAGTTTAACAGGGCTGAACACTGAAGCTTTCTTT.